These 3 T cell receptor beta chains were all obtained from the same sample, sequenced in a study of Graves' ophthalmopathy and Graves' hyperthyroidism. Amplified material comprised TCR beta CDR3 regions derived from RNA transcripts. The library came from an HTBI-primed first-round RT-PCR and a second-round multiplex PCR. Via MiXCR, TCRdb re-called the multiplex PCR reads, giving one row per CDR3 protein. The data contain over a million distinct CDR3 sequences, less than 45% of them singletons. Sequences were obtained from peripheral blood or thyroid tissue (not recorded which). The receptors originated from an adult man with Graves' hyperthyroidism.

This clonotype was counted at least ten times. The genes are TRBV7-8 and TRBJ1-1, with D possibly matching TRBD1 (6 bases). Per the germline V gene, CDR1 is SGHVS and CDR2 is FQNEAQ. Trimming cost V 4 bases and J 3 bases, with 18 bases left between them. The CDR3 is 16 amino acids. The CDR3: CASSWTRGQLDTEAFF. CDR3 sequence (DNA): TGTGCCAGCAGCTGGACCAGAGGACAGTTGGACACTGAAGCTTTCTTT. Complete variable domain (other parts from reference TRBV7-8 and TRBJ1-1): GAGVSQSPRYKVAKRGQDVALRCDPISGHVSLFWYQQALGQGPEFLTYFQNEAQLDKSGLPSDRFFAERPEGSVSTLKIQRTQQEDSAVYLCASSWTRGQLDTEAFFGQGTRLTVV.

This clonotype was recorded at least ten times. The chain uses TRBV2 and TRBJ2-2; weak D call: TRBD2 (6 bases). Germline V gene sequence: CDR1 SNHLY, CDR2 FYNNEI. Trimming left V 2 bases short and J 7 bases short, with 14 bases between. The CDR3 sequence is 15 residues long. CDR3 bases: TGTGCCAGCAGTGAACGCGGGGCTGGTGGCGGGGAGCTGTTTTTT. Its translation: CASSERGAGGGELFF.

Comment on this clonotype: This clone may be a read error of a much larger clone one base away. The chain combines TRBV4-3 with TRBJ2-5; no firm D call. Germline lookup yields CDR1 LGHNA and CDR2 YSLEER. The CDR3 consists of 15 residues. The CDR3 bases are TGCGCCAGCAGACAAGAGCGTGACTCCAGAGGGACCCAGTACTTC. Translating it yields CASRQERDSRGTQYF.